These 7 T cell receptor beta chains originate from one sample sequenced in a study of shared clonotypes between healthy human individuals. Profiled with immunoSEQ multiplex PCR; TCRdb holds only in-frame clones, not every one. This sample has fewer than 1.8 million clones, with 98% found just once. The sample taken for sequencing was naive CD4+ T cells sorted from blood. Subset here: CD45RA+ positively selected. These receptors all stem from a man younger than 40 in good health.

CDR3 sequence reads: CASSLARTGEQYF. CDR3 DNA sequence: TGTGCCAGCAGCTTAGCGCGGACGGGTGAGCAGTACTTC. The chain is built from TRBV7-8 and TRBJ2-7; D is unresolved. Trimming took 0 bases from V and 7 from J, leaving 10 bases between them. The CDR3 contains 13 residues. Germline lookup yields CDR1 SGHVS and CDR2 FQNEAQ.

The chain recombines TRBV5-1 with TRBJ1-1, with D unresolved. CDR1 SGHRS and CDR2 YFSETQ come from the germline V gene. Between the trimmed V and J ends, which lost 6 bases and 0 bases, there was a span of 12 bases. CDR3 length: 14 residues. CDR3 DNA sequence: TGCGCCAGCACCCTGGGAGACCTGAACACTGAAGCTTTCTTT. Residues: CASTLGDLNTEAFF. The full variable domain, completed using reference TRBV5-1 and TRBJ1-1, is KAGVTQTPRYLIKTRGQQVTLSCSPISGHRSVSWYQQTPGQGLQFLFEYFSETQRNKGNFPGRFSGRQFSNSRSEMNVSTLELGDSALYLCASTLGDLNTEAFFGQGTRLTVV.

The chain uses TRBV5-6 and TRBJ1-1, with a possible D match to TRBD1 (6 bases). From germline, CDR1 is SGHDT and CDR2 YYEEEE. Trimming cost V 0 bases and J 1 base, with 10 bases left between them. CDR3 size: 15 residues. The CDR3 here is CASSLEQGRNTEAFF. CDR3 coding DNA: TGTGCCAGCAGCTTGGAGCAGGGGAGGAACACTGAAGCTTTCTTT.

The CDR3 nucleotides are TGTGCCAGCAGACGGACGAGCAATCAGCCCCAGCATTTT. Protein: CASRRTSNQPQHF. V is TRBV6-5 and J is TRBJ1-5; D gene unclear. In germline, CDR1 is MNHEY, CDR2 SVGAGI. This CDR3 has 13 amino acids. V shed 6 bases and J shed 1 base, with 7 bases lying between them.

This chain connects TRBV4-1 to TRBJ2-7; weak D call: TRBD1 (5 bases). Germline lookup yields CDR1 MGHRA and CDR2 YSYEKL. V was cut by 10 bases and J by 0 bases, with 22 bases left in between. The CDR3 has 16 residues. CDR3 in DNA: TGCGCCACCTCCTCGATCCAGGGCCAAAACTCCTACGAGCAGTACTTC. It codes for CATSSIQGQNSYEQYF.

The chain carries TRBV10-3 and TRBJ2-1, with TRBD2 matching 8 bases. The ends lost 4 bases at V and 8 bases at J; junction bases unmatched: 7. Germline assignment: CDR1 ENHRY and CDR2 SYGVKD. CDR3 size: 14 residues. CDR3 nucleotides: TGTGCCATCAGTGTCCAGCGGGAGAACCATGAGCAGTTCTTC. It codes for CAISVQRENHEQFF.

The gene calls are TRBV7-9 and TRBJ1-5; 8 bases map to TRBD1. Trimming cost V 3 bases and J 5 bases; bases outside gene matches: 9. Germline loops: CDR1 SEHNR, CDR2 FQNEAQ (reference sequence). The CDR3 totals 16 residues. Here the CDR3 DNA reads TGTGCCAGCAGCTTGTCCGGGACAGGCCCCCATCAGCCCCAGCATTTT. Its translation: CASSLSGTGPHQPQHF.